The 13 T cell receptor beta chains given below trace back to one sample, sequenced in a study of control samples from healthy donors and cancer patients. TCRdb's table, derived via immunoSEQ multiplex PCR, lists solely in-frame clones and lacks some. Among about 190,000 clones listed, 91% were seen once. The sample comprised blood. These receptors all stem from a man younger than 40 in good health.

As DNA, the CDR3 is TGTGCCAGCAGCGCCCGGGGGGGATCTGGGGCCAACGTCCTGACTTTC. Encoded protein: CASSARGGSGANVLTF. The chain is built from TRBV7-9 and TRBJ2-6; 8 bases map to TRBD2. CDR1 and CDR2 from the germline V gene are SEHNR and FQNEAQ (reference sequence). The CDR3 spans 16 residues. The V and J ends lost 5 bases and 1 base, in that order; junction bases with no gene match: 4.

In nucleotides, the CDR3 is TGTGCCTGGAGCAACACCGGGACCTTCACCTTC. Translated, it gives CAWSNTGTFTF. The genes are TRBV30 and TRBJ1-2, with D tentatively TRBD1 (5 bases). Trimming took 3 bases from V and 13 from J, leaving 15 bases between them. This CDR3 spans 11 amino acids. CDR1 GTSNPN and CDR2 SVGIG come from the germline V gene (reference sequence).

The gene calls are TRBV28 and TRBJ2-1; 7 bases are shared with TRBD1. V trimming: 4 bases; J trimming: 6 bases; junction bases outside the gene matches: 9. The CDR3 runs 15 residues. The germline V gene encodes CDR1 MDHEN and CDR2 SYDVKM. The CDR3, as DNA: TGTGCCAGCAGTTCTGAAGGGGGCGCGTCCAATGAGCAGTTCTTC. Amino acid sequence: CASSSEGGASNEQFF.

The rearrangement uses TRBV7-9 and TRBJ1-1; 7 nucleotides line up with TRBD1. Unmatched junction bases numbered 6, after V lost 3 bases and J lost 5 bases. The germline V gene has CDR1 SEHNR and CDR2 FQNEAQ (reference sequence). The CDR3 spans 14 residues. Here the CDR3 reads CASSFQGGKTEAFF. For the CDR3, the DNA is TGTGCCAGCAGCTTTCAGGGGGGAAAAACTGAAGCTTTCTTT.

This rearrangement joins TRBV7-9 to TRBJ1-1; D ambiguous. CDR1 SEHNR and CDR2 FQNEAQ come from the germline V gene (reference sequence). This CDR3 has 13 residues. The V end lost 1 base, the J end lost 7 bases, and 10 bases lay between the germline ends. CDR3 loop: CASSLGPKIEAFF. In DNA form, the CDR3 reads TGTGCCAGCAGCTTAGGCCCCAAGATTGAAGCTTTCTTT. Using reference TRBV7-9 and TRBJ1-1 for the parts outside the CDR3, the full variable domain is DTGVSQNPRHKITKRGQNVTFRCDPISEHNRLYWYRQTLGQGPEFLTYFQNEAQLEKSRLLSDRFSAERPKGSFSTLEIQRTEQGDSAMYLCASSLGPKIEAFFGQGTRLTVV.

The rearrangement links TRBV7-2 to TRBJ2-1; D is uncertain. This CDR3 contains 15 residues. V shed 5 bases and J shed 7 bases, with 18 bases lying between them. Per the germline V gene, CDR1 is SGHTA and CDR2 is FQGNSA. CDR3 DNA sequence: TGTGCCAGCAGCACGCCGGTTCTCTTAACAAATGAGCAGTTCTTC. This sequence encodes CASSTPVLLTNEQFF.

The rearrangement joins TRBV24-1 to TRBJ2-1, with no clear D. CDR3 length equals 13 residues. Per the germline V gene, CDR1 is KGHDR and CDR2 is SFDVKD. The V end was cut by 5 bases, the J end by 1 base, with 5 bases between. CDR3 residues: CATSAGSYNEQFF. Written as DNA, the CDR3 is TGTGCCACCAGTGCTGGGTCCTACAATGAGCAGTTCTTC.

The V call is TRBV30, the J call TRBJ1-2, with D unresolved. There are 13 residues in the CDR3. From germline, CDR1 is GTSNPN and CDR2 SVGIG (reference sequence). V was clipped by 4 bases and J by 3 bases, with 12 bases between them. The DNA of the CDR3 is TGTGCCTGGAATTTAAAGAGTCACTATGGCTACACCTTC. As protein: CAWNLKSHYGYTF.

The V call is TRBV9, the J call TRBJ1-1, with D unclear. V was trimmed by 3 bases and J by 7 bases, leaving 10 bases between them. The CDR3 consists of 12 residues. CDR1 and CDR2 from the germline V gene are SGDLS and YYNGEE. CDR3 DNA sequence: TGTGCCAGCAGCGCTCTAGGTATTGAAGCTTTCTTT. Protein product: CASSALGIEAFF. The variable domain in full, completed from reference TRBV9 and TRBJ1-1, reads DSGVTQTPKHLITATGQRVTLRCSPRSGDLSVYWYQQSLDQGLQFLIQYYNGEERAKGNILERFSAQQFPDLHSELNLSSLELGDSALYFCASSALGIEAFFGQGTRLTVV.

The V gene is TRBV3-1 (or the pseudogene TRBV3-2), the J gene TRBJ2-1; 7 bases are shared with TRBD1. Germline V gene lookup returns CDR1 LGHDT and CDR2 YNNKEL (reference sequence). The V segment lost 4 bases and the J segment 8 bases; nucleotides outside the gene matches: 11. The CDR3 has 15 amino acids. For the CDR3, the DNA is TGTGCCAGCAGCCCCCGGGACAGAGCTAGTCATGAGCAGTTCTTC. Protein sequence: CASSPRDRASHEQFF.

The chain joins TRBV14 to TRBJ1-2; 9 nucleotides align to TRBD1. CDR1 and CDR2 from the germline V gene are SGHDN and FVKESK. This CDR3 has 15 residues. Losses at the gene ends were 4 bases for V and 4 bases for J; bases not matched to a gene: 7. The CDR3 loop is CASSLGTGLVYGYTF. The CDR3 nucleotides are TGTGCCAGCAGCCTCGGGACAGGGCTTGTCTATGGCTACACCTTC.

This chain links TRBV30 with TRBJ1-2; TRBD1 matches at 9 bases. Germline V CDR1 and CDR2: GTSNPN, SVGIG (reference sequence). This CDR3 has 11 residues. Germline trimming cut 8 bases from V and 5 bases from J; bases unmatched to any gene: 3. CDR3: CAGTGHYGYTF. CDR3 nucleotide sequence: TGTGCCGGGACAGGGCATTATGGCTACACCTTC.

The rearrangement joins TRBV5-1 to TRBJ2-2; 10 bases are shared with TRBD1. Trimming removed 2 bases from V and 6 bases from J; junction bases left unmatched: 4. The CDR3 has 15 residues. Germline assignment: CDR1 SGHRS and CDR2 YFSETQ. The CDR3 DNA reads TGCGCCAGCAGCTTTGCCGGGACAGGGGCCGGGGAGCTGTTTTTT. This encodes CASSFAGTGAGELFF.